The 10 T cell receptor beta chains reported below all come from one sample, sequenced in a study of T cells expressing NK-cell markers. TCRdb processed the 5' RACE reads again and assigns one entry to each CDR3 protein, with no DNA. The specimen's table records some 150,000 distinct CDR3 sequences. Sequenced: blood T cells: a sorted CD56 or NKG2C T cell subset, CD4+ or CD8+ T cells, or bulk PBMC T cells (not recorded which). The receptor set was obtained from a woman aged 45-60 years in good health.

This chain uses TRBV7-9 with TRBJ2-7; TCRdb gives TRBD2 as the D gene, but with no DNA this cannot be confirmed. This CDR3 spans 14 amino acids. CDR1 is SEHNR and CDR2 is FQNEAQ in the germline V gene (reference sequence). The CDR3 sequence: CASSNGRVSYEQYF.

This chain links TRBV29-1 with TRBJ2-1; TCRdb names TRBD2, which stays unverified in the absence of DNA. The CDR3 runs 13 residues. Germline CDR1 is SQVTM and CDR2 is ANQGSEA. CDR3 sequence: CSVLAGAYNEQFF.

The J gene is TRBJ2-5, the V gene TRBV12-3 or TRBV12-4; the TCRdb D gene call, TRBD1, has no DNA to confirm it. The CDR3 is made up of 14 amino acids. The CDR3 reads CASSLVGGDETQYF.

V is TRBV7-2 and J is TRBJ1-5; TCRdb's D gene call, TRBD1, goes unchecked for lack of DNA. The germline gives CDR1 SGHTA, CDR2 FQGNSA. CDR3 size: 17 residues. The CDR3: CASSLVLWVREDQPQHF.

This chain uses TRBV3-1 with TRBJ2-7; TCRdb's D call of TRBD2 is untestable without DNA. Germline loops: CDR1 LGHDT, CDR2 YNNKEL (reference sequence). The CDR3 sequence is 14 residues long. This chain's CDR3 is CASTQDSGMGEQYF.

The chain is built from TRBV20-1 and TRBJ2-1; TCRdb's D call of TRBD2 is untestable without DNA. CDR3 length equals 15 residues. Per the germline V gene, CDR1 is DFQATT and CDR2 is SNEGSKA (reference sequence). The CDR3 sequence: CSARGVAAPYNEQFF.

The chain has TRBV25-1 and TRBJ2-4; checking the TCRdb D call of TRBD2 is not possible without DNA. The CDR3 has 14 residues. The germline gives CDR1 MGHDK, CDR2 SYGVNS. This CDR3 is CASSGLAVQNIQYF.

The genes are TRBV27 and TRBJ2-1; TCRdb's assignment of TRBD2 cannot be checked, as there is no DNA. The V gene's germline CDR1 is MNHEY and CDR2 SMNVEV (reference sequence). CDR3 length: 17 residues. The chain's CDR3 is CASSLSYPLAAYNEQFF.

This chain connects TRBV7-9 to TRBJ1-6. This CDR3 region has 12 residues. CDR1 and CDR2 (germline): SEHNR, FQNEAQ (reference sequence). Here the CDR3 reads CASSHANSPLHF.

The chain uses TRBV7-2 and TRBJ2-1; TCRdb designates TRBD2, a call that cannot be tested without DNA. From germline, CDR1 is SGHTA and CDR2 FQGNSA. The CDR3 runs to 16 residues. Here the CDR3 reads CASSTSSESSYNEQFF.